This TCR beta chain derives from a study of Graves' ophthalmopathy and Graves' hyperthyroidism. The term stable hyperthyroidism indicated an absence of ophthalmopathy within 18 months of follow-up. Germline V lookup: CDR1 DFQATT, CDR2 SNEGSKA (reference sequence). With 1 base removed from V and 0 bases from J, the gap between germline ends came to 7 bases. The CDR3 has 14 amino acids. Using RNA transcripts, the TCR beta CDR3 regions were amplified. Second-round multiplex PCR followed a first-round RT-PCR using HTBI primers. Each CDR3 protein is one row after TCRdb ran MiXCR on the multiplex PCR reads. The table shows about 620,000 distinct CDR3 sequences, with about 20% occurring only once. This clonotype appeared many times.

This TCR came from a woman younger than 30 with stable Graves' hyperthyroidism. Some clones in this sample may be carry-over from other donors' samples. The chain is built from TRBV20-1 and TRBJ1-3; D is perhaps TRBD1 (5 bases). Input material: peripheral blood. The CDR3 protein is CSARGGSSGNTIYF. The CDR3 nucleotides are TGCAGTGCTAGAGGGGGCAGCTCTGGAAACACCATATATTTT.